The rows below give T cell receptor beta chains drawn from one sample of a study of T cells in Graves' hyperthyroidism and ophthalmopathy. One entry per CDR3 protein results from TCRdb running MiXCR on the multiplex PCR reads. Of about 640,000 distinct CDR3 sequences in the sample, more than 20% were seen once. The sample comprised blood. The receptors stem from a man younger than 40 with Graves' ophthalmopathy. CDR3s include the opening cysteine and the closing phenylalanine or tryptophan. A D gene is named only where the DNA matches it firmly. Some rows have no size entry. The others give once, few or many, or a class for an expanded clone.

cdr3_length: 18; clone_size: many; v_call: TRBV10-3; j_call: TRBJ2-6; d_call: -; cdr3_nt: TGTGCCATCAGTGAGTCAGCGCTCAGTGGCGCTGGGGCCAACGTCCTGACTTTC; cdr3_aa: CAISESALSGAGANVLTF
cdr3_length: 13; clone_size: -; v_call: TRBV6-2/TRBV6-3; j_call: TRBJ2-7; d_call: -; cdr3_nt: TGTGCCAGCAGTTACCATCAGGACTACGAGCAGTACTTC; cdr3_aa: CASSYHQDYEQYF
cdr3_length: 14; clone_size: -; v_call: TRBV2; j_call: TRBJ2-1; d_call: TRBD2; cdr3_nt: TGTGCCAGCATACCTACTAGCGGGAGTAGTGAGCAGTTCTTC; cdr3_aa: CASIPTSGSSEQFF
cdr3_length: 14; clone_size: -; v_call: TRBV29-1; j_call: TRBJ1-3; d_call: -; cdr3_nt: TGCAGCGTTGAACGGAGGATCTCTGGAAACACCATATATTTT; cdr3_aa: CSVERRISGNTIYF
cdr3_length: 14; clone_size: few; v_call: TRBV18; j_call: TRBJ1-5; d_call: -; cdr3_nt: TGTGCCAGCTCGGACCAGGGAGGGATTCAGCCCCAGCATTTT; cdr3_aa: CASSDQGGIQPQHF
cdr3_length: 14; clone_size: many; v_call: TRBV12-3/TRBV12-4; j_call: TRBJ2-1; d_call: TRBD1; cdr3_nt: TGTGCCAGCAGTTTTCAGGGGGAGTGGGATGAGCAGTTCTTC; cdr3_aa: CASSFQGEWDEQFF
cdr3_length: 16; clone_size: few; v_call: TRBV7-2; j_call: TRBJ2-7; d_call: -; cdr3_nt: TGTGCCAGCAGCCCCTTCGACTCCGCCCTTCGCCACGAGCAGTACTTC; cdr3_aa: CASSPFDSALRHEQYF
cdr3_length: 18; clone_size: many; v_call: TRBV7-9; j_call: TRBJ1-1; d_call: -; cdr3_nt: TGTGCCAGCAGCCCTTGGAGCCTCTCCTCTTACATGAACACTGAAGCTTTCTTT; cdr3_aa: CASSPWSLSSYMNTEAFF
cdr3_length: 17; clone_size: -; v_call: TRBV27; j_call: TRBJ1-2; d_call: TRBD1; cdr3_nt: TGTGCCAGCAGTACCGGGACAGGGGCGGCGGGGGACTATGGCTACACCTTC; cdr3_aa: CASSTGTGAAGDYGYTF
cdr3_length: 15; clone_size: few; v_call: TRBV3-1; j_call: TRBJ2-3; d_call: -; cdr3_nt: TGTGCCAGCAGCCCTCCGGGGGGCCTAGGGGATACGCAGTATTTT; cdr3_aa: CASSPPGGLGDTQYF
cdr3_length: 13; clone_size: -; v_call: TRBV30; j_call: TRBJ1-2; d_call: -; cdr3_nt: TGTGCCTGGAGTGTAGATGTTTTGTATGGCTACACCTTC; cdr3_aa: CAWSVDVLYGYTF
cdr3_length: 15; clone_size: many; v_call: TRBV7-9; j_call: TRBJ2-1; d_call: TRBD2; cdr3_nt: TGTGCCAGCAGCTTAATGCGGGGGGACTACAATGAGCAGTTCTTC; cdr3_aa: CASSLMRGDYNEQFF
cdr3_length: 12; clone_size: many; v_call: TRBV5-1; j_call: TRBJ1-2; d_call: -; cdr3_nt: TGCGCCAGCAGCACAGAGAACTATGGCTACACCTTC; cdr3_aa: CASSTENYGYTF
cdr3_length: 13; clone_size: -; v_call: TRBV7-9; j_call: TRBJ2-3; d_call: TRBD1; cdr3_nt: TGTGCCAGTCGGACAGGGTCAGTAGATACGCAGTATTTT; cdr3_aa: CASRTGSVDTQYF
cdr3_length: 13; clone_size: few; v_call: TRBV12-3/TRBV12-4; j_call: TRBJ1-5; d_call: -; cdr3_nt: TGTGCCAGCAGTTTCGAGAAGGATCAACCCCAGCATTTT; cdr3_aa: CASSFEKDQPQHF
cdr3_length: 16; clone_size: -; v_call: TRBV3-1; j_call: TRBJ2-7; d_call: TRBD2; cdr3_nt: TGTGCCAGCAGCCAAGGGACTAGCGGGCAATCCTACGAGCAGTACTTC; cdr3_aa: CASSQGTSGQSYEQYF
cdr3_length: 15; clone_size: few; v_call: TRBV3-1; j_call: TRBJ2-6; d_call: TRBD1; cdr3_nt: TGTGCCAGCAGCTGGGGACAGTCGGGGGCCAACGTCCTGACTTTC; cdr3_aa: CASSWGQSGANVLTF
cdr3_length: 14; clone_size: -; v_call: TRBV10-3; j_call: TRBJ2-1; d_call: TRBD2; cdr3_nt: TGTGCCAACTCACCGGGACTAGCCGTCGGTGAGCAGTTCTTC; cdr3_aa: CANSPGLAVGEQFF
cdr3_length: 17; clone_size: few; v_call: TRBV14; j_call: TRBJ1-6; d_call: -; cdr3_nt: TGTGCCAGCAGCCAAGACCGGGCCCTACCAAATAATTCACCCCTCCACTTT; cdr3_aa: CASSQDRALPNNSPLHF
cdr3_length: 17; clone_size: many; v_call: TRBV7-2; j_call: TRBJ2-7; d_call: TRBD2; cdr3_nt: TGTGCCAGCAGCTTACAATGGACTAGCGGAGCGCAGGGGGAGCAGTACTTC; cdr3_aa: CASSLQWTSGAQGEQYF
cdr3_length: 15; clone_size: -; v_call: TRBV28; j_call: TRBJ1-2; d_call: -; cdr3_nt: TGTGCCAGCAGTTTAGGGGGGGCTTTGGCGGATGGCTACACCTTC; cdr3_aa: CASSLGGALADGYTF
cdr3_length: 15; clone_size: many; v_call: TRBV12-3/TRBV12-4; j_call: TRBJ2-1; d_call: -; cdr3_nt: TGTGCCAGCAATGCTCGTGGGTCGGGTGGGGATGAGCAGTTCTTC; cdr3_aa: CASNARGSGGDEQFF
cdr3_length: 17; clone_size: -; v_call: TRBV5-1; j_call: TRBJ2-1; d_call: TRBD1; cdr3_nt: TGCGCCAGCAGCTTGACGGGACAGGGGGCTCAGGGCAATGAGCAGTTCTTC; cdr3_aa: CASSLTGQGAQGNEQFF
cdr3_length: 16; clone_size: few; v_call: TRBV9; j_call: TRBJ2-1; d_call: -; cdr3_nt: TGTGCCAGCAGCGTATCCCCTACAATCTCCTACAATGAGCAGTTCTTC; cdr3_aa: CASSVSPTISYNEQFF
cdr3_length: 13; clone_size: few; v_call: TRBV20-1; j_call: TRBJ2-7; d_call: -; cdr3_nt: TGCAGCGTTGCGGAGACCCCCGACTACGAGCAGTACTTC; cdr3_aa: CSVAETPDYEQYF
cdr3_length: 11; clone_size: many; v_call: TRBV18; j_call: TRBJ1-1; d_call: -; cdr3_nt: TGTGCCAGCTCCCACAACACTGAAGCTTTCTTT; cdr3_aa: CASSHNTEAFF
cdr3_length: 15; clone_size: many; v_call: TRBV28; j_call: TRBJ1-1; d_call: TRBD1; cdr3_nt: TGTGCCAGCAGTCCTTCCGGGACAGGGAGCACTGAAGCTTTCTTT; cdr3_aa: CASSPSGTGSTEAFF
cdr3_length: 11; clone_size: -; v_call: TRBV29-1; j_call: TRBJ2-1; d_call: -; cdr3_nt: TGCAGCGTTGAACGTCACAATGAGCAGTTCTTC; cdr3_aa: CSVERHNEQFF
cdr3_length: 15; clone_size: few; v_call: TRBV28; j_call: TRBJ1-5; d_call: -; cdr3_nt: TGTGCCAGCAGTCGCGAAGGGCTGGGGAATCAGCCCCAGCATTTT; cdr3_aa: CASSREGLGNQPQHF
cdr3_length: 14; clone_size: few; v_call: TRBV6-5; j_call: TRBJ2-7; d_call: -; cdr3_nt: TGTGCCAGCAGTTCCTCAAGCTACTCCTACGAGCAGTACTTC; cdr3_aa: CASSSSSYSYEQYF
cdr3_length: 14; clone_size: few; v_call: TRBV10-3; j_call: TRBJ1-1; d_call: -; cdr3_nt: TGTGCCATCAGGCCGCAGGGTGGAGACACTGAAGCTTCCTTT; cdr3_aa: CAIRPQGGDTEASF
cdr3_length: 18; clone_size: -; v_call: TRBV28; j_call: TRBJ1-6; d_call: TRBD1; cdr3_nt: TGTGCCAGCAGCCCCGCAGGGGGCGCCGGGATAGGCAATTCACCCCTCCACTTT; cdr3_aa: CASSPAGGAGIGNSPLHF
cdr3_length: 13; clone_size: -; v_call: TRBV12-3/TRBV12-4; j_call: TRBJ2-7; d_call: TRBD1; cdr3_nt: TGTGCCAGCAGCCATGACAGGGGTCACGAGCAGTACTTC; cdr3_aa: CASSHDRGHEQYF
cdr3_length: 14; clone_size: many; v_call: TRBV4-1; j_call: TRBJ1-2; d_call: -; cdr3_nt: TGCGCCAGCAGCCAAGCGACAGCCAACTATGGCTACACCTTC; cdr3_aa: CASSQATANYGYTF
cdr3_length: 17; clone_size: -; v_call: TRBV9; j_call: TRBJ2-1; d_call: -; cdr3_nt: TGTGCCAGCAGCGTAGCGAAAAGCCACCCTTCACACAATGAGCAGTTCTTC; cdr3_aa: CASSVAKSHPSHNEQFF
cdr3_length: 18; clone_size: few; v_call: TRBV6-1; j_call: TRBJ2-6; d_call: -; cdr3_nt: TGTGCCAGCAGACTTAAGTGGGGGATAACCTCTGGGGCCAACGTCCTGACTTTC; cdr3_aa: CASRLKWGITSGANVLTF
cdr3_length: 18; clone_size: -; v_call: TRBV4-3; j_call: TRBJ2-1; d_call: TRBD1; cdr3_nt: TGCGCCAGCAGCCAAGTACGGGCTGCAGGGGGCCCCTACAATGAGCAGTTCTTC; cdr3_aa: CASSQVRAAGGPYNEQFF
cdr3_length: 13; clone_size: few; v_call: TRBV10-3; j_call: TRBJ1-2; d_call: -; cdr3_nt: TGTGCCATCAGTGTTGAAGAATACTATGGCTACACCTTC; cdr3_aa: CAISVEEYYGYTF
cdr3_length: 15; clone_size: few; v_call: TRBV6-1; j_call: TRBJ2-1; d_call: TRBD1; cdr3_nt: TGTGCCAGCAGTGACCGGGACAGGGGGCTCAATGAGCAGTTCTTC; cdr3_aa: CASSDRDRGLNEQFF
cdr3_length: 17; clone_size: -; v_call: TRBV7-2; j_call: TRBJ2-7; d_call: TRBD2; cdr3_nt: TGTGCCAGCAGCTCTCTACGGAGCGGGGTTAAACCCTACGAGCAGTACTTC; cdr3_aa: CASSSLRSGVKPYEQYF
cdr3_length: 15; clone_size: once; v_call: TRBV6-5; j_call: TRBJ2-7; d_call: TRBD2; cdr3_nt: TGTGCCAGCAGTTACTCGACAGCGGGGTCCTACGAACAGTACTTC; cdr3_aa: CASSYSTAGSYEQYF
cdr3_length: 15; clone_size: many; v_call: TRBV15; j_call: TRBJ1-1; d_call: -; cdr3_nt: TGTGCCACCAGCAGAGCAACAGGGCAGAACACTGAAGCTTTCTTT; cdr3_aa: CATSRATGQNTEAFF
cdr3_length: 15; clone_size: -; v_call: TRBV15; j_call: TRBJ2-7; d_call: -; cdr3_nt: TGTGTCACCAGCAGAGATCGCGGAATAGGGGACGAGCAGTACTTC; cdr3_aa: CVTSRDRGIGDEQYF
cdr3_length: 13; clone_size: few; v_call: TRBV3-1; j_call: TRBJ2-7; d_call: -; cdr3_nt: TGTGCCAGCAGCCCAGGGGGGTTCTACGAGCAGTACTTC; cdr3_aa: CASSPGGFYEQYF
cdr3_length: 15; clone_size: many; v_call: TRBV7-8; j_call: TRBJ2-2; d_call: -; cdr3_nt: TGTGCCAGCAGCTTATACCGGGAGAACACCGGGGAGCTGTTTTTT; cdr3_aa: CASSLYRENTGELFF
cdr3_length: 11; clone_size: many; v_call: TRBV3-1; j_call: TRBJ2-7; d_call: -; cdr3_nt: TGTGCCAGCAGCCAAGATCTAGAGCAGTACTTC; cdr3_aa: CASSQDLEQYF